This TCR beta chain derives from a study of blood T cell repertoires in COVID-19 (dated by TCRdb to 2020 to 2022). Broadly, across the study: Samples from collaborators originated in the United States, Italy and Spain and spanned both the acute and convalescent phases of COVID-19. The prospective study material was composed of cDNA or gDNA derived from T cells, B-cell-depleted T cells, or PBMCs. Deeply sampled blood TCRbeta repertoires from subjects exposed to, actively infected with, or recovered from COVID-19 were included in the dataset. The repertoires were made available in a free public database intended to serve as a resource for research on the immune response to SARS-CoV-2. The samples were drawn from the first 160 participants of the ongoing ImmuneRACE study and from 1,254 subjects provided by 6 global collaborators. Nearly every sample came with metadata listing a de-identified subject ID, COVID-19 status, age in years and sex. Where HLA class I and class II types were available, the types were taken from metadata supplied by the sample provider, not from assay-based typing.

Participants in the prospective study were aged about 18 to 95 years, lived in about two dozen United States geographic areas, and enrolled through a virtual design. In the prospective study, cohorts were assigned on the basis of participant-reported clinical history obtained from a screening survey and a study questionnaire. For ImmuneRACE Cohort 3, a participant was defined as recovered based on two consecutive negative NP/OP PCR tests, clearance by a healthcare professional, or resolution of symptoms. Mobile phlebotomists in the prospective study collected whole blood, serum and a nasopharyngeal or oropharyngeal swab from every participant. Over an approximately 2-month period, participants in the prospective study had the option of providing additional blood draws and questionnaires. Prospective study blood samples were shipped either frozen or at room temperature before DNA extraction. On the study overall, not on this receptor specifically: The amount of clinical and demographic metadata varied by source and participant and was provided uncurated.

This clone was observed a single time. Its cognate antigen has yet to be identified. No base quality values were provided; no much bigger clone lies one nucleotide off. TCRbeta CDR3 regions were amplified from genomic DNA using the immunoSEQ Assay, a bias-controlled multiplex PCR. In the original analysis: Nucleated cell counts per sample were estimated from amplification of reference gene primers within the assay. Sequence reads were collapsed and filtered to measure the absolute abundance of every unique TCRbeta CDR3 rearrangement. For each sample, productive Simpson clonality was calculated as the square root of Simpson's diversity index over productive rearrangements. The source is immuneACCESS, and TCRdb retained only in-frame sequences with V and J called. Part of the clones is not carried over; for the studies checked, unresolved V genes explain less than half of this, and the remainder is unexplained. Clonal size and the V and J genes are those of that table, whereas D and trimming came from the DNA. The sample has around 250,000 clones on record, about 80% of them singletons. Together, the top ten hold approximately 15% of the sample.

Trimming takes 4 bases from V and 1 base from J, and the germline ends sit 10 bases apart. The germline V gene specifies SNHLY as CDR1 and FYNNEI as CDR2. From the cysteine through the phenylalanine, the CDR3 covers 14 amino acids. Solely the CDR3 DNA is kept, with 42 bases framed from the first base. The sequenced sample consisted of PBMCs or T cells enriched from blood (not recorded which). The source of this sequence is a man aged 40-49 years who had recovered from COVID-19. The rearranged chain carries TRBV2 and TRBJ1-2, with TRBD1 as a weak D call on 5 bases. This receptor carries the CDR3 CASSVQGNNYGYTF. The bases are TGTGCCAGCAGTGTCCAGGGCAATAACTATGGCTACACCTTC.